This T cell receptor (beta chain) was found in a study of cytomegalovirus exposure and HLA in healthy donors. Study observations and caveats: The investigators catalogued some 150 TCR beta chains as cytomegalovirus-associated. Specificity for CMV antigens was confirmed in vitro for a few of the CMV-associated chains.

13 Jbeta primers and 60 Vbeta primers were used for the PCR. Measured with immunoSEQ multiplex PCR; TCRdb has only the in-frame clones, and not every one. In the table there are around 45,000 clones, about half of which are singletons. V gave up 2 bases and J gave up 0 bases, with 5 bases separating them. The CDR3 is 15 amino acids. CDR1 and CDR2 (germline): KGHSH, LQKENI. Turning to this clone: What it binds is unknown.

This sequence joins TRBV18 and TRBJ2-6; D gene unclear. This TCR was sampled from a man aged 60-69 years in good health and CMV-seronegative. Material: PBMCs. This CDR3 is CASSPTSSGANVLTF. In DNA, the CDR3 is TGTGCCAGCTCACCAACGAGCTCTGGGGCCAACGTCCTGACTTTC.